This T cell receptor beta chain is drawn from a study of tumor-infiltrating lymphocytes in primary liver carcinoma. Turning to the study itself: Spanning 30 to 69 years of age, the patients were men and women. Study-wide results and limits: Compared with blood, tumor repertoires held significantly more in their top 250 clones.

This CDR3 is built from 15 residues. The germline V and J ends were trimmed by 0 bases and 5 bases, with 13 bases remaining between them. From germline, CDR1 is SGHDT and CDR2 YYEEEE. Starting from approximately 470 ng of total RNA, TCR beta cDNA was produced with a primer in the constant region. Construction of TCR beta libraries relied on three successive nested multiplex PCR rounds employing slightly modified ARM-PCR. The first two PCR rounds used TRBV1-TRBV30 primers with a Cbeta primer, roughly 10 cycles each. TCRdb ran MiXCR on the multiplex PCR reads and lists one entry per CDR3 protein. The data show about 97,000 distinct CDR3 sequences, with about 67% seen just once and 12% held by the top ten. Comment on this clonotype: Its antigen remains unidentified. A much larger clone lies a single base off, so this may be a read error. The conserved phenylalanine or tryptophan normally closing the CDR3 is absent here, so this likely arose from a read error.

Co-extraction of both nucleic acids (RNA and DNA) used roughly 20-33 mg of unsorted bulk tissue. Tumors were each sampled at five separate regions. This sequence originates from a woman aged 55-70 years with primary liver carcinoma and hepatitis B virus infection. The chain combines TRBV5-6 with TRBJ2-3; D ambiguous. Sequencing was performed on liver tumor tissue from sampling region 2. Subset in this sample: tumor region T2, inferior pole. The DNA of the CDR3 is TGTGCCAGCAGCTTGGGGGGTGCGGTTGGAGATACGCAGTATATT. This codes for CASSLGGAVGDTQYI.